Below are 24 T cell receptor beta chains sequenced from a single sample in a study of shared clonotypes between healthy human individuals (TCRdb year 2020). Libraries were prepared through the immunoSEQ multiplex PCR assay. TCRdb limited this immuneACCESS table to in-frame rearrangements with V and J called. A share of clones is missing; checked studies link under half to unresolved V genes, and the rest is unexplained. This sample lists about 380,000 clones; around 96% were detected once. The ten largest clones take up approximately 0.32% of the sample. Sequencing was performed on memory CD8+ T cells sorted from blood. The cell subset or site label, as the study defines it: CD45RO+ cells pooled with CCR7-negative TemRA cells. These TCRs come from a man aged 25 to 45 in good health.

The chain has TRBV25-1 and TRBJ1-5; D is possibly TRBD1 (5 bases). The CDR3 contains 16 residues. Germline V gene sequence: CDR1 MGHDK, CDR2 SYGVNS. V shed 4 bases and J shed 1 base, with 14 bases lying between them. The CDR3 spells CASSGAQGRSNQPQHF. The CDR3 DNA is TGTGCCAGCAGTGGCGCCCAGGGTCGGAGCAATCAGCCCCAGCATTTT.

V and J are TRBV9 and TRBJ2-1; 8 bases agree with TRBD2. Germline V CDR1 and CDR2: SGDLS, YYNGEE. The CDR3 is 16 residues long. The junction had 6 bases not matched to a gene; V was cut back by 2 bases and J by 2 bases. CDR3 nucleotides: TGTGCCAGCAGCGTCCAAGCGGGAGTACCCTACAATGAGCAGTTCTTC. This sequence encodes CASSVQAGVPYNEQFF.

J is TRBJ2-1 and V is TRBV4-2; tentatively, D is TRBD2 (6 bases). CDR1 is LGHNA, CDR2 YNFKEQ, per germline. The V end was cut by 0 bases, the J end by 3 bases, with 24 bases between. The CDR3 covers 20 residues. The CDR3 region has the DNA TGTGCCAGCAGCCAAGAGGGGCGGGATAACGGGCAGGGCAACTACAATGAGCAGTTCTTC. It is translated as CASSQEGRDNGQGNYNEQFF.

The chain employs TRBV28 and TRBJ1-3; TRBD1 aligns across 9 bases. CDR3 length equals 14 residues. The V segment lost 8 bases and the J segment 1 base; nucleotides outside the gene matches: 3. From germline, CDR1 is MDHEN and CDR2 SYDVKM. CDR3 sequence: CASQDRGSGNTIYF. The CDR3 DNA is TGTGCCAGCCAGGACAGGGGATCTGGAAACACCATATATTTT.

The chain joins TRBV28 to TRBJ2-7, with 12 bases matching TRBD1. The CDR3 runs to 16 residues. V shed 2 bases, J shed 6 bases, and the junction held 8 bases outside the gene matches. Looked up from germline, CDR1 is MDHEN and CDR2 is SYDVKM. CDR3 in amino acids: CASSLADGTGGGEQYF. In DNA, the CDR3 is TGTGCCAGCAGTTTAGCTGACGGGACAGGGGGCGGCGAGCAGTACTTC.

The gene calls are TRBV11-2 and TRBJ2-2, with D tentatively TRBD1 (6 bases). V was pared by 5 bases and J by 8 bases, with 12 bases between. Germline V gene lookup returns CDR1 SGHAT and CDR2 FQNNGV. CDR3 length: 13 residues. CDR3 sequence: CASSQQGSGELFF. The CDR3 DNA is TGTGCCAGCAGCCAACAGGGTTCTGGGGAGCTGTTTTTT.

This chain joins TRBV5-8 and TRBJ2-5; no firm D call. CDR1 is SGHTS and CDR2 is YDEGEE in the germline V gene. This CDR3 region has 13 residues. The V and J ends lost 2 bases and 4 bases respectively, with 9 bases between them. This CDR3 reads CASSFGRRETQYF. The CDR3 nucleotides read TGTGCCAGCAGCTTCGGTAGAAGAGAGACCCAGTACTTC.

The rearrangement uses TRBV19 and TRBJ1-2, with D perhaps TRBD1 (5 bases). The germline CDR1 and CDR2 sequences are LNHDA and SQIVND (reference sequence). The germline V and J ends were trimmed by 10 bases and 5 bases, with 14 bases remaining between them. The CDR3 runs to 12 residues. The CDR3, as DNA: TGTGCCACCCGATCGCGGGGGTATGGCTACACCTTC. Its translation: CATRSRGYGYTF.

This clone occurred once. The chain couples TRBV5-1 to TRBJ2-2; the match to TRBD2 covers 11 bases. CDR3 length: 18 amino acids. CDR1 is SGHRS and CDR2 is YFSETQ in the germline V gene. With 0 bases clipped from V and 3 bases from J, the junction kept 7 bases outside the gene matches. The CDR3 nucleotides read TGCGCCAGCAGCTTGGAACCCGGGACTAGCGGCTACACCGGGGAGCTGTTTTTT. Its translation: CASSLEPGTSGYTGELFF.

The count of this clone is one. The chain carries TRBV7-2 and TRBJ2-5; TRBD1 is a possible D gene (6 bases). The V gene lost 2 bases and the J gene lost 4 bases, with 14 bases spanning the gap. The V gene's germline CDR1 is SGHTA and CDR2 FQGNSA. The length of the CDR3 is 15 residues. CDR3 protein: CASSLSRLRGETQYF. CDR3 DNA: TGTGCCAGCAGCTTAAGCCGCCTCAGGGGAGAGACCCAGTACTTC.

This chain connects TRBV13 to TRBJ2-7; D may be TRBD1 (5 bases). The V end was cut by 4 bases, the J end by 2 bases, with 9 bases between. This CDR3 region has 13 residues. CDR1 PRHDT and CDR2 FYEKMQ come from the germline V gene (reference sequence). The CDR3 protein is CASSSAGTYEQYF. CDR3 coding DNA: TGTGCCAGCAGCTCGGCAGGGACCTACGAGCAGTACTTC.

This chain connects TRBV6-6 to TRBJ2-3, with TRBD1 matching over 7 bases. The trim removed 2 bases at V and 0 bases at J, leaving 5 bases unmatched. Germline CDR1 is MNHNY and CDR2 is SVGAGI (reference sequence). This CDR3 spans 16 amino acids. The CDR3 sequence: CASSYHRGASTDTQYF. CDR3 bases: TGTGCCAGCAGTTACCACAGGGGAGCTAGCACAGATACGCAGTATTTT.

This chain connects TRBV18 to TRBJ1-1; the D gene is possibly TRBD1 (5 bases). V lost 3 bases, J lost 0 bases, and 17 bases lay in between. The CDR3 has 17 amino acids. Germline V gene sequence: CDR1 KGHSH, CDR2 LQKENI. This CDR3 is CASSPPGVLGVNTEAFF. Written as DNA, the CDR3 is TGTGCCAGCTCACCTCCGGGGGTGTTGGGAGTGAACACTGAAGCTTTCTTT.

The gene calls are TRBV7-9 and TRBJ2-3, with D possibly matching TRBD1 (5 bases). The ends were cut back, 4 bases at V and 2 bases at J, with 10 bases in the middle. The CDR3 has 14 amino acids. Germline V gives CDR1 SEHNR, CDR2 FQNEAQ (reference sequence). In DNA form, the CDR3 reads TGTGCCAGCAGCTCAACAGGTTACACAGATACGCAGTATTTT. Protein: CASSSTGYTDTQYF. Supplemented by reference TRBV7-9 and TRBJ2-3, the full variable domain reads DTGVSQNPRHKITKRGQNVTFRCDPISEHNRLYWYRQTLGQGPEFLTYFQNEAQLEKSRLLSDRFSAERPKGSFSTLEIQRTEQGDSAMYLCASSSTGYTDTQYFGPGTRLTVL.

The V gene is TRBV10-2, the J gene TRBJ2-3; D is possibly TRBD2 (5 bases). CDR1 WSHSY and CDR2 SAAADI come from the germline V gene. V lost 2 bases, J lost 2 bases, and 11 bases lay in between. The CDR3 length is 15 residues. Here the CDR3 reads CASSEEGELTDTQYF. In nucleotides, the CDR3 is TGCGCCAGCAGTGAGGAGGGAGAGCTCACAGATACGCAGTATTTT.

V usage is TRBV4-2 and J usage is TRBJ2-7; D perhaps matches TRBD2 (6 bases). Trimming left V 0 bases short and J 3 bases short, with 9 bases between. CDR1 is LGHNA and CDR2 is YNFKEQ in the germline V gene. The CDR3 sequence is 14 residues long. The DNA of the CDR3 is TGTGCCAGCAGCCAAGATACGGGGGTCTACGAGCAGTACTTC. Translating gives CASSQDTGVYEQYF.

The CDR3 here is CASSIGEKQYF. CDR3 coding DNA: TGTGCCAGTAGTATAGGCGAGAAACAGTACTTC. This chain joins TRBV19 and TRBJ2-7; D remains ambiguous. Germline V gene sequence: CDR1 LNHDA, CDR2 SQIVND (reference sequence). Trimming took 1 base from V and 10 from J, leaving 8 bases between them. The CDR3 loop spans 11 amino acids. The variable domain in full, with the rest retrieved from reference TRBV19 and TRBJ2-7, is DGGITQSPKYLFRKEGQNVTLSCEQNLNHDAMYWYRQDPGQGLRLIYYSQIVNDFQKGDIAEGYSVSREKKESFPLTVTSAQKNPTAFYLCASSIGEKQYFGPGTRLTVT.

The genes are TRBV7-3 and TRBJ1-1; TRBD1 is a possible D gene (6 bases). Trimming took 5 bases from V and 3 from J, leaving 13 bases between them. The CDR3 is 14 residues long. Per the germline V gene, CDR1 is SGHTA and CDR2 is FQGTGA. CDR3 sequence: CASSAQGLDTEAFF. CDR3 bases: TGTGCCAGCAGCGCTCAGGGGCTGGACACTGAAGCTTTCTTT.

This clone is a singleton in its sample. The chain has TRBV5-1 and TRBJ1-6; D call uncertain. The CDR3 runs to 15 residues. The ends were cut back, 4 bases at V and 0 bases at J, with 8 bases in the middle. Germline V gene sequence: CDR1 SGHRS, CDR2 YFSETQ. The CDR3 DNA sequence: TGCGCCAGCAGCGCCAAGAGCTCCTATAATTCACCCCTCCACTTT. This encodes CASSAKSSYNSPLHF.

The chain combines TRBV14 with TRBJ1-5; D remains unclear. The CDR3 covers 14 residues. Germline CDR1 is SGHDN and CDR2 is FVKESK. V lost 3 bases, J lost 1 base, and 7 bases lay in between. The chain's CDR3 is CASSHVTSNQPQHF. DNA for the CDR3: TGTGCCAGCAGCCATGTCACGAGCAATCAGCCCCAGCATTTT.

The gene calls are TRBV6-4 and TRBJ2-5, with D perhaps TRBD2 (5 bases). V shed 9 bases and J shed 0 bases, with 14 bases lying between them. Germline CDR1 is MRHNA and CDR2 is SNTAGT. This CDR3 region has 14 residues. CDR3 sequence: CASRADTYQETQYF. DNA of the CDR3: TGTGCCAGTAGAGCGGATACGTACCAAGAGACCCAGTACTTC.

The chain couples TRBV6-6 to TRBJ1-1, with 7 bases identical to TRBD1. Per the germline V gene, CDR1 is MNHNY and CDR2 is SVGAGI (reference sequence). Trimming took 2 bases from V and 5 from J; bases not matched to a gene: 5. The CDR3 has 14 amino acids. The CDR3 DNA reads as TGTGCCAGCAGTTACAGGGGGCAGGCGACTGAAGCTTTCTTT. It encodes CASSYRGQATEAFF.

The chain has TRBV21-1 and TRBJ2-1; no DNA check was done on the table's D call, TRBD2. TRBV21-1 is a listed pseudogene. This CDR3 is built from 18 residues. In DNA, the CDR3 is TGTGCCAGCAGCAAAGCCCCCCCAGCGGGAGGGCCCTACAATGAGCAGTTCTTC. This gives the protein CASSKAPPAGGPYNEQFF.

Concerning this clone: The sample carries other DNA sequences with the same CDR3. The V call is TRBV5-1, the J call TRBJ2-7, with D hard to call. Germline CDR1 and CDR2: SGHRS and YFSETQ. The CDR3 has 13 residues. V was cut by 1 base and J by 1 base, with 6 bases left in between. Here the CDR3 reads CASSLTTSYEQYF. CDR3 DNA: TGCGCCAGCAGCTTGACAACTTCCTACGAGCAGTACTTC.